This TCR beta chain stems from a study of blood T cell repertoires in COVID-19. Study in general: Acute-phase and convalescent COVID-19 samples originated in the United States, Italy and Spain. PBMCs, B-cell-depleted T cells, or T cells provided the cDNA or gDNA that made up the material.

CDR1 and CDR2 (germline): LGHNA, YSLEER. The CDR3 loop spans 16 amino acids. The V and J ends lost 2 bases and 6 bases respectively, with 17 bases between them. The authors' processing: Quantification of nucleated cells was approximated via reference gene primer amplification. Generated by immunoSEQ multiplex PCR, the TCRdb table keeps only in-frame clones and is missing some. V and J calls and clone size follow that table, whereas D and trimming were derived from the DNA. The sample consists of 360,000 or so clones, nearly 90% of them appearing once. This clonotype was sampled from a man aged 18-30 years with active or convalescent COVID-19. The V call is TRBV4-3, the J call TRBJ1-5, with D perhaps matching TRBD1 (6 bases). Sequenced sample: peripheral blood. The CDR3 loop is CASSQWLPQGGQPQHF. Written as DNA, the CDR3 is TGCGCCAGCAGCCAATGGTTGCCACAGGGCGGTCAGCCCCAGCATTTT.